This T cell receptor (beta chain) came from a study of cytomegalovirus exposure and HLA in healthy donors. About the study: Most donors, roughly 82% of approximately 400 genotyped, fell in the Caucasian-associated ancestry cluster.

Germline V gives CDR1 LNHDA, CDR2 SQIVND (reference sequence). This CDR3 region has 14 residues. The V segment lost 2 bases and the J segment 3 bases; nucleotides outside the gene matches: 3. The PCR had 60 Vbeta and 13 Jbeta primers. The method was immunoSEQ multiplex PCR; TCRdb's version includes in-frame clones alone and lacks a portion of them. The sample's table shows about 52,000 clones. Study-level findings and limits: The study listed around 150 cytomegalovirus-associated TCR beta chains. Confirmation in vitro established that a few CMV-associated chains were specific for CMV antigens.

Concerning this clone: The antigen is undetermined.

This chain uses TRBV19 with TRBJ1-2; 7 bases align to TRBD1. This sequence was found in a woman aged 60-75 years in good health and CMV-seropositive. The sequenced sample was PBMCs. The CDR3 DNA sequence: TGTGCCAGTAGTATAATCGACAGGGACTATGGCTACACCTTC. It encodes CASSIIDRDYGYTF.